This T cell receptor (beta chain) originates from a study of blood T cells in healthy people across ages. In the study overall: Capturing about one barcoded beta molecule per two T cells was achieved by template switching. Study findings and constraints: Older age went with lower TCR beta diversity per million T cells, in a roughly linear way. CMV infection status of these donors was not known.

Each donor was a healthy Caucasian individual from Russia, aged roughly 6 to 90. Remarks on this clonotype: No antigen is known for it.

Alongside a J-beta primer mix, a sample-barcoded 5' primer served in a second PCR lasting roughly 7 to 11 cycles. Each CDR3 protein is one row after TCRdb ran MiXCR on the 5' RACE reads. This sample has about 1.4 million distinct CDR3 sequences, with around 55% found just once. The CDR3 contains 14 residues. The V gene's germline CDR1 is DFQATT and CDR2 SNEGSKA (reference sequence). V dropped 0 bases and J dropped 4 bases, with 12 bases sitting between them. The genes are TRBV20-1 and TRBJ1-2; D call uncertain. This receptor was obtained from a man aged 18 to 30 in good health. The sequenced sample consisted of blood. The CDR3 spells CSARDPGFGYGYTF. Written as DNA, the CDR3 is TGCAGTGCTAGAGATCCCGGTTTTGGCTATGGCTACACCTTC.